This record concerns one T cell receptor beta chain sequence. Its antigen is currently unknown. The data belong to a study of shared clonotypes between healthy human individuals. Study findings and constraints: Compared with memory subsets, naive subsets generally had larger estimated richness. The four-donor shared clonotypes exceeded non-shared clonotypes in generation probability, with non-shared ones scoring lower.

This CDR3 region has 14 residues. The V gene lost 3 bases and the J gene lost 4 bases, with 12 bases spanning the gap. CDR1 is MDHEN, CDR2 SYDVKM, per germline. Naive-designated CD8 cells lacked CD45RO, were positively enriched for CCR7, and omitted terminally differentiated effector memory CD45RA+ cells. HIV-negative, healthy adults without recent acute infections or vaccinations were the donors. Researchers divided each subset's genomic DNA evenly across several immunoSEQ plates. Profiling relied on immunoSEQ multiplex PCR, and the TCRdb table lists in-frame clones only, not all of them. Altogether some 2,100,000 clones are present, 85% to 95% being singletons, with the ten largest covering around 1.7%.

The TCR sequence derives from a man younger than 30 in good health. Some clones in this sample may be carry-over from other donors' samples. The chain is built from TRBV28 and TRBJ1-1; TRBD1 is a possible D gene (5 bases). Material for sequencing was naive CD8+ T cells from PBMCs. This chain's CDR3 is CASSFGGDGTEAFF. In DNA, the CDR3 is TGTGCCAGCAGTTTCGGGGGTGACGGCACTGAAGCTTTCTTT.